This passage covers 14 T cell receptor beta chains from one sample sequenced in a study of breast tumors, draining lymph nodes, adjacent tissues. TCRdb analysed the multiplex PCR reads with MiXCR anew, one entry per CDR3 protein. The data show about 89,000 distinct CDR3 sequences, around 29% seen once. The lymph nodes were axillary draining lymph nodes from breast cancer patients. The specimen was axillary lymph node tissue. The receptor source for this set is a female donor with breast cancer. Some clones in this sample may be carry-over from other donors' samples.

This clonotype came up many times. The CDR3, as DNA: TGTGCCAGCAGCCCAACTAGCGGGAGGGCCGCCACAGATACGCAGTATTTT. Residues: CASSPTSGRAATDTQYF. This chain uses TRBV11-2 with TRBJ2-3, with 13 bases aligning to TRBD2. Germline loops: CDR1 SGHAT, CDR2 FQNNGV. This CDR3 contains 17 residues. The V segment lost 5 bases and the J segment 2 bases; nucleotides outside the gene matches: 7.

The chain has TRBV5-1 and TRBJ2-7; 10 bases agree with TRBD1. The CDR3 is made up of 18 amino acids. Germline trimming cut 3 bases from V and 3 bases from J; bases unmatched to any gene: 15. Germline V gene lookup returns CDR1 SGHRS and CDR2 YFSETQ. The CDR3 protein is CASSSWSPFRDRGYEQYF. DNA for the CDR3: TGCGCCAGCAGCTCTTGGTCCCCTTTCCGGGACAGGGGCTACGAGCAGTACTTC.

V is TRBV5-4 and J is TRBJ2-3; the match to TRBD2 covers 10 bases. J was trimmed by 4 bases and V by 4 bases; bases with no gene match: 6. The CDR3 has 15 residues. CDR1 SGHNT and CDR2 YYREEE come from the germline V gene (reference sequence). This CDR3 reads CASSPGLATADTQYF. The CDR3 nucleotides read TGTGCCAGCAGCCCGGGACTAGCGACGGCAGATACGCAGTATTTT.

This clonotype was seen at least ten times. V and J are TRBV27 and TRBJ2-1, with D perhaps TRBD1 (5 bases). The germline gives CDR1 MNHEY, CDR2 SMNVEV (reference sequence). V dropped 3 bases and J dropped 3 bases, with 12 bases sitting between them. This CDR3 has 15 amino acids. The CDR3 region is CASSFQGIGYNEQFF. The DNA for the CDR3 is TGTGCCAGCAGTTTCCAGGGAATAGGCTACAATGAGCAGTTCTTC.

This clonotype came up many times. This chain links TRBV28 with TRBJ2-7; 7 bases map to TRBD1. The V segment lost 4 bases and the J segment 3 bases; nucleotides outside the gene matches: 15. This CDR3 spans 17 amino acids. Per germline, CDR1 MDHEN and CDR2 SYDVKM. CDR3 in amino acids: CASSSIASAQGIYEQYF. The CDR3 DNA follows: TGTGCCAGCAGTTCTATCGCCTCAGCACAGGGGATCTACGAGCAGTACTTC.

The chain recombines TRBV11-2 with TRBJ1-2; 8 bases map to TRBD1. The germline CDR1 and CDR2 sequences are SGHAT and FQNNGV. The CDR3 spans 16 residues. Unmatched junction bases numbered 8, after V lost 4 bases and J lost 1 base. The CDR3 is CASSWGGTGGNYGYTF. CDR3 coding DNA: TGTGCCAGCAGCTGGGGAGGGACAGGCGGTAACTATGGCTACACCTTC.

This clonotype was detected many times. The rearrangement uses TRBV4-3 and TRBJ1-4, with TRBD1 matching 7 bases. The V segment lost 4 bases and the J segment 8 bases; nucleotides outside the gene matches: 10. The V gene's germline CDR1 is LGHNA and CDR2 YSLEER. This CDR3 has 15 residues. The DNA for the CDR3 is TGCGCCAGCAGCCCCCCGGGGAGACAGGGAGAAAAACTGTTTTTT. The encoded protein is CASSPPGRQGEKLFF.

This clonotype occurred many times. The genes are TRBV2 and TRBJ1-4; D gene ambiguous. The CDR3 runs 13 residues. Germline V gene lookup returns CDR1 SNHLY and CDR2 FYNNEI. V was clipped by 9 bases and J by 10 bases, with 18 bases between them. CDR3: CASKRQGSGKLFF. DNA of the CDR3: TGTGCCAGTAAGAGACAAGGTTCTGGAAAACTGTTTTTT.

Points on this clonotype: In this CDR3 the conserved last residue, phenylalanine or tryptophan, is missing, so a read error is likely. CDR3 nucleotides: TGCAGTGCTAGAACGGGAACCTTCTACACTGAGCAGTTCCTC. Its protein is CSARTGTFYTEQFL. V gene TRBV20-1 combines with J gene TRBJ2-1, with D tentatively TRBD2 (5 bases). Germline V gene sequence: CDR1 DFQATT, CDR2 SNEGSKA (reference sequence). The CDR3 extends over 14 amino acids.

This clonotype was recorded at least ten times. The chain links TRBV4-2 to TRBJ2-3; D not certain. Germline loops: CDR1 LGHNA, CDR2 YNFKEQ. CDR3 size: 16 residues. Trimming removed 0 bases at V and 4 bases at J, with 14 bases between. CDR3 in amino acids: CASSQDFGIRADTQYF. CDR3 DNA: TGTGCCAGCAGCCAAGATTTTGGGATTAGGGCAGATACGCAGTATTTT.

In its sample, this clonotype was seen many times. This chain connects TRBV14 to TRBJ1-2; tentatively, D is TRBD1 (6 bases). Trimming removed 0 bases at V and 6 bases at J, with 11 bases between. Germline V gives CDR1 SGHDN, CDR2 FVKESK. The CDR3 sequence is 14 residues long. This chain's CDR3 is CASSQDLQGNGYTF. For the CDR3, the DNA is TGTGCCAGCAGCCAAGATTTACAGGGAAATGGCTACACCTTC.

A remark on this clonotype: The conserved closing phenylalanine or tryptophan is absent in this CDR3, likely reflecting a read error. Because the CDR3's place on the DNA is in doubt, the DNA is left out and the CDR3 is given as listed by TCRdb. The gene calls are TRBV12-3 or TRBV12-4 and TRBJ2-5. With termini counted, the CDR3 has 9 amino acids. CDR3: CASGEKVYI.

This clonotype was seen at least ten times. The J gene is TRBJ2-7, the V gene TRBV28, with 7 bases identical to TRBD1. The germline V gene encodes CDR1 MDHEN and CDR2 SYDVKM. Losses at the gene ends were 3 bases for V and 4 bases for J; bases not matched to a gene: 9. There are 15 residues in the CDR3. This CDR3 is CASSFMVGTVYEQYF. CDR3 sequence (DNA): TGTGCCAGCAGTTTCATGGTAGGGACAGTATACGAGCAGTACTTC.

This clonotype was found many times. This sequence joins TRBV28 and TRBJ1-4, with D perhaps matching TRBD1 (6 bases). This CDR3 is 14 amino acids long. With 6 bases removed from V and 3 bases from J, the gap between germline ends came to 11 bases. The germline gives CDR1 MDHEN, CDR2 SYDVKM. The CDR3 bases are TGTGCCAGCAGCCAATCAGGGGCTAATGAAAAACTGTTTTTT. Amino acids: CASSQSGANEKLFF.